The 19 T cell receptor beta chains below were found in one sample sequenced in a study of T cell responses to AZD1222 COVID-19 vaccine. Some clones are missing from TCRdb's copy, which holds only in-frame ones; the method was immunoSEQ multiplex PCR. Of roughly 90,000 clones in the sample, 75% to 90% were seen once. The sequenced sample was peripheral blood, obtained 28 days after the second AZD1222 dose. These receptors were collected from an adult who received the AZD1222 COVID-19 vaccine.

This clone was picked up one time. The CDR3 reads CASSFRGRNTEAFF. The CDR3 DNA sequence: TGTGCCAGCAGTTTTAGGGGGAGGAACACTGAAGCTTTCTTT. The genes are TRBV6-6 and TRBJ1-1, with D possibly matching TRBD1 (6 bases). Per the germline V gene, CDR1 is MNHNY and CDR2 is SVGAGI (reference sequence). The CDR3 length is 14 residues. Deletions cut 4 bases from V and 1 base from J, with 10 bases between.

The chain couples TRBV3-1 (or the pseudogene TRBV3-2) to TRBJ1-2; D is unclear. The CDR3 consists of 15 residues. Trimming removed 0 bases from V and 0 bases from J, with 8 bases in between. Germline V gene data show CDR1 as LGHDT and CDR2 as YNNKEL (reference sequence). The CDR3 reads CASSQDILANYGYTF. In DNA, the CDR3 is TGTGCCAGCAGCCAAGATATTTTAGCTAACTATGGCTACACCTTC.

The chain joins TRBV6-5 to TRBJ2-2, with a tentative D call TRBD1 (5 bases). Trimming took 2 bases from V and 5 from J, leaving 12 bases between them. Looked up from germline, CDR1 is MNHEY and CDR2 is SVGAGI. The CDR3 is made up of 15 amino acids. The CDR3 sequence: CASSYGQGWTGELFF. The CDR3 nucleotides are TGTGCCAGCAGTTACGGTCAGGGTTGGACCGGGGAGCTGTTTTTT.

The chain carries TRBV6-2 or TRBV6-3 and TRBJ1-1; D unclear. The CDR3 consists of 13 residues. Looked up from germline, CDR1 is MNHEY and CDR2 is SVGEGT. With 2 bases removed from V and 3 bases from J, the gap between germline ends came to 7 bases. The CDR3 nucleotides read TGTGCCAGCAGTTACAACCGGGACACTGAAGCTTTCTTT. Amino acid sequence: CASSYNRDTEAFF.

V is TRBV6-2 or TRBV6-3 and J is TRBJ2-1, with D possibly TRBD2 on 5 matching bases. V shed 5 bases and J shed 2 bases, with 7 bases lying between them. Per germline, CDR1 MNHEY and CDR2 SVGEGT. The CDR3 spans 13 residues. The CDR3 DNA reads TGTGCCAGCAGTCCCGGGACCTACAATGAGCAGTTCTTC. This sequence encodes CASSPGTYNEQFF.

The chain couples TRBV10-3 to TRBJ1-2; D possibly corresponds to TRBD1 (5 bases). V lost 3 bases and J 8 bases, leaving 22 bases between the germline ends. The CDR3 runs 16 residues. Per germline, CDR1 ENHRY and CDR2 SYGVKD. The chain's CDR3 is CAISDSEAGSQRGYTF. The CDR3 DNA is TGTGCCATCAGTGATTCTGAGGCAGGGTCACAGCGGGGCTACACCTTC.

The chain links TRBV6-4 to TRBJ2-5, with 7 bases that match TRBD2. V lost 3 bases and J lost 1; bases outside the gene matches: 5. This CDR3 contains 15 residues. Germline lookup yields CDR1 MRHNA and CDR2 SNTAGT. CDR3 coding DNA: TGTGCCAGCAGTGAACGTCCGGGAGGCCAAGAGACCCAGTACTTC. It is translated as CASSERPGGQETQYF.

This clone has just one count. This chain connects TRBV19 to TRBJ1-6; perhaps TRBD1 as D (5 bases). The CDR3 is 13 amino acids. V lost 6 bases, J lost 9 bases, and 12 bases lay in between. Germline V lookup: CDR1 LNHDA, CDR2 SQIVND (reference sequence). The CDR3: CASSGNGASPLHF. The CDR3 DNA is TGTGCCAGTAGCGGGAATGGGGCTTCACCCCTCCACTTT.

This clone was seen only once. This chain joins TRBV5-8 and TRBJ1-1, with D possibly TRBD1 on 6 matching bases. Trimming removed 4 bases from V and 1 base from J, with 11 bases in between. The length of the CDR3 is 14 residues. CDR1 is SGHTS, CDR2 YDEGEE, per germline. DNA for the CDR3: TGTGCCAGCAGCCCGAGGACAGAGAACACTGAAGCTTTCTTT. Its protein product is CASSPRTENTEAFF.

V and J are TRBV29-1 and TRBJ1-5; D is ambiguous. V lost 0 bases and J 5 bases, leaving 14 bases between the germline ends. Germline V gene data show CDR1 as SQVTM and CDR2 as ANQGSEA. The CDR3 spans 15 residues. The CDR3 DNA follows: TGCAGCGTTGAAGATCGGCTCGGTTGGGATCAGCCCCAGCATTTT. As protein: CSVEDRLGWDQPQHF.

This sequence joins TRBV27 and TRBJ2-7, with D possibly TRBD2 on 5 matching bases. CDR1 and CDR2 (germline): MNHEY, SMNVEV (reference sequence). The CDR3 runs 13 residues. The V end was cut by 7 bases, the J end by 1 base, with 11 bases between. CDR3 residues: CASNREGSYEQYF. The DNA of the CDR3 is TGTGCCAGCAATCGGGAAGGTTCCTACGAGCAGTACTTC.

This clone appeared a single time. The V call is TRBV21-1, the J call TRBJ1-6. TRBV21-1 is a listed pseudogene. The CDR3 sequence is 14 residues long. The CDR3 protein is CASSSGRGGSPLHF. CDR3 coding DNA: TGTGCCAGCAGCAGTGGCAGGGGAGGGTCACCCCTCCACTTT.

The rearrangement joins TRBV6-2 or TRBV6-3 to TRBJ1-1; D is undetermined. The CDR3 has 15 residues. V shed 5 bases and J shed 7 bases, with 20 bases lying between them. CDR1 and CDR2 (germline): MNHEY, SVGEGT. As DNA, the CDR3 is TGTGCCAGCAGTGGTCCGGGCGTGGGAAACGTTGAAGCTTTCTTT. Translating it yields CASSGPGVGNVEAFF.

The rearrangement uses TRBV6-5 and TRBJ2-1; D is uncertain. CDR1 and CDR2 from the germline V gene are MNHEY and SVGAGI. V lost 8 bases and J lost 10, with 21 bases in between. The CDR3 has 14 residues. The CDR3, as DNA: TGTGCCAGCTCGACCGACTTCGGCCCCAACGAGCAGTTCTTC. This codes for CASSTDFGPNEQFF.

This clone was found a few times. The CDR3 protein is CASSFYAGGARDTQYF. Written as DNA, the CDR3 is TGTGCCAGCAGCTTCTATGCAGGGGGCGCTCGTGATACGCAGTATTTT. The rearrangement joins TRBV7-9 to TRBJ2-3, with 8 bases lining up with TRBD1. The V segment lost 3 bases and the J segment 6 bases; nucleotides outside the gene matches: 11. The CDR3 extends over 16 amino acids. CDR1 is SEHNR and CDR2 is FQNEAQ in the germline V gene (reference sequence).

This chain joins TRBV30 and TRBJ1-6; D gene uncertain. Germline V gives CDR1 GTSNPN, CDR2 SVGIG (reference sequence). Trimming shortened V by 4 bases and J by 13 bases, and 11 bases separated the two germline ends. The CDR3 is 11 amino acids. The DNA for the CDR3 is TGTGCCTGGAATCTAATGTCCCCCCTCCACTTT. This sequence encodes CAWNLMSPLHF.

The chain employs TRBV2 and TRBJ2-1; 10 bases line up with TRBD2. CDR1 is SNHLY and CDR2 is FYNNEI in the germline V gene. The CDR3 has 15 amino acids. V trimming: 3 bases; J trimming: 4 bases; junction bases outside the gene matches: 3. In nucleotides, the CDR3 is TGTGCCAGCAGTGATCTAGCGGGAGAGTACAATGAGCAGTTCTTC. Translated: CASSDLAGEYNEQFF.

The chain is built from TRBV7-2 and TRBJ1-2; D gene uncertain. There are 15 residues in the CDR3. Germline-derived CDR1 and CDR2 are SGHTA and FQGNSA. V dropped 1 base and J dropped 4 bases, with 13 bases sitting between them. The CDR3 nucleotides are TGTGCCAGCAGCTTAGTATACGGTGGGTCCTATGGCTACACCTTC. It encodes CASSLVYGGSYGYTF.

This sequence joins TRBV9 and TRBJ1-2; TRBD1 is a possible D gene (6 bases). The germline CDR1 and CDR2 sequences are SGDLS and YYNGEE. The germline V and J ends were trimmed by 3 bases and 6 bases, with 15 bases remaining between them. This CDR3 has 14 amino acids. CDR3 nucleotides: TGTGCCAGCAGCGCACTACAGGGAGAGGATGGCTACACCTTC. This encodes CASSALQGEDGYTF. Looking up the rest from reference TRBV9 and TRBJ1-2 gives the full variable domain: DSGVTQTPKHLITATGQRVTLRCSPRSGDLSVYWYQQSLDQGLQFLIQYYNGEERAKGNILERFSAQQFPDLHSELNLSSLELGDSALYFCASSALQGEDGYTFGSGTRLTVV.